The clone carrying this T cell receptor (beta chain) came up a few times. TCRdb re-analysed the 5' RACE reads in MiXCR, keeping a single row per CDR3 protein. The sample gives hundreds of thousands of distinct CDR3 sequences, roughly 17% of which show up once; more than 10% is in the top ten. The entry originates in a study of T-cell memory formation after mild COVID-19. Study information: The study found TCR clusters largely donor specific.

Germline V gene lookup returns CDR1 SEHNR and CDR2 FQNEAQ (reference sequence). After removal of 5 bases from V and 5 bases from J, the junction contained 10 bases not matched to a gene. The CDR3 contains 16 residues. The chain joins TRBV7-9 to TRBJ1-5; TRBD1 matches at 9 bases. Sequenced material: PBMCs or a T cell subset sorted from them (not recorded which). The source is an adult woman who had mild COVID-19 (a few samples of this study predate the infection). Cell type and time point are not known. The CDR3 coding sequence is TGTGCCAGCAGCGCAGAGGACAGGGGCCACCATCAGCCCCAGCATTTT. This sequence encodes CASSAEDRGHHQPQHF.